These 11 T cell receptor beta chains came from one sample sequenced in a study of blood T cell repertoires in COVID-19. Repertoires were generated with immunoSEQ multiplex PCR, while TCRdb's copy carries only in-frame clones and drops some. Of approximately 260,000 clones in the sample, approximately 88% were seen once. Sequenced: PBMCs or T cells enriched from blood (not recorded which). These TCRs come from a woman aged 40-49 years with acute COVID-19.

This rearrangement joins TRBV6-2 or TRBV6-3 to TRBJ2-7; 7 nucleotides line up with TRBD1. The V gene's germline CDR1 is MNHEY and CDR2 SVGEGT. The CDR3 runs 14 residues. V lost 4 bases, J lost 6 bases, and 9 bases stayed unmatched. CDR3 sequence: CASSLRWDSPEQYV. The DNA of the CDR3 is TGTGCCAGCAGTTTACGCTGGGACAGCCCCGAGCAGTACGTC.

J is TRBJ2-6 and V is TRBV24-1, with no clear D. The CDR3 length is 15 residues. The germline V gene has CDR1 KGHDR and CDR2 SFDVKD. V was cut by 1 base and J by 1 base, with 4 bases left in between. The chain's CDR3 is CATSDFRSGANVLTF. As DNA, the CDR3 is TGTGCCACCAGTGATTTCAGGTCTGGGGCCAACGTCCTGACTTTC.

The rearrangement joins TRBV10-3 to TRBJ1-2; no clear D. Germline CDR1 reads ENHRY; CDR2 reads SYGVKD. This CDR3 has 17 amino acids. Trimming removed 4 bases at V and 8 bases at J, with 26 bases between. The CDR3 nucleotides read TGTGCCATCAGTGGTTCCTGGGCTGTGGCAGAAGGTAGGGGCTACACCTTC. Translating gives CAISGSWAVAEGRGYTF.

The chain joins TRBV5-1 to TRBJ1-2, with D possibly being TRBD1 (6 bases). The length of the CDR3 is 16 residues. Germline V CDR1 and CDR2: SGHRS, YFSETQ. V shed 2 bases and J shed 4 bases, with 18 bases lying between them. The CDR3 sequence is CASSLGSGAHLYGYTF. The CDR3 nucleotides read TGCGCCAGCAGCTTAGGGTCAGGGGCCCATCTCTATGGCTACACCTTC.

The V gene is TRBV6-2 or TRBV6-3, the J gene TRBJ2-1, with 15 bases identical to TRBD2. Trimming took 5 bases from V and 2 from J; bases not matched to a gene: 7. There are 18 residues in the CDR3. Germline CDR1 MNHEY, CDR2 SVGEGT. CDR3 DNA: TGTGCCAGCAGTCCCTGGACTAGCGGGAGGGCGGCCTACAATGAGCAGTTCTTC. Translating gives CASSPWTSGRAAYNEQFF.

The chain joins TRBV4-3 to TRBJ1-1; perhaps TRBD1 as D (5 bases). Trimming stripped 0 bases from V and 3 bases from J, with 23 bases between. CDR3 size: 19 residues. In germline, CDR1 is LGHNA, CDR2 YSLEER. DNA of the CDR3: TGCGCCAGCAGCCAAGATCTCGGAGCAGGGACTTTTAAGGACACTGAAGCTTTCTTT. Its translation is CASSQDLGAGTFKDTEAFF.

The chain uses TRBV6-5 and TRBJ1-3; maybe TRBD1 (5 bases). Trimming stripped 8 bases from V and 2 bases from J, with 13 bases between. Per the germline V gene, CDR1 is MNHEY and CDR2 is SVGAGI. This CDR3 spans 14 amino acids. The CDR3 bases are TGTGCCAGCGGAAGGGGTGGCGCTGGAAACACCATATATTTT. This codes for CASGRGGAGNTIYF.

CDR3 sequence: CASSYSGTPYTEAFF. CDR3 DNA sequence: TGTGCCAGCAGTTACTCCGGGACACCTTACACTGAAGCTTTCTTT. The chain links TRBV6-5 to TRBJ1-1; possible D gene TRBD1, 6 bases. The CDR3 is made up of 15 amino acids. Between the trimmed V and J ends, which lost 0 bases and 3 bases, there was a span of 11 bases. Germline assignment: CDR1 MNHEY and CDR2 SVGAGI.

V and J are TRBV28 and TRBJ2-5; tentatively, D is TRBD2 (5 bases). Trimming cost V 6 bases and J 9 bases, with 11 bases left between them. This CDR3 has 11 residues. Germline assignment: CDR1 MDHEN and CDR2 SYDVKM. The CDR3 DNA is TGTGCCAGCAGCCCGGGGAGACCCCAGTACTTC. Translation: CASSPGRPQYF. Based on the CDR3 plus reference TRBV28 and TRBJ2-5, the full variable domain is DVKVTQSSRYLVKRTGEKVFLECVQDMDHENMFWYRQDPGLGLRLIYFSYDVKMKEKGDIPEGYSVSREKKERFSLILESASTNQTSMYLCASSPGRPQYFGPGTRLLVL.

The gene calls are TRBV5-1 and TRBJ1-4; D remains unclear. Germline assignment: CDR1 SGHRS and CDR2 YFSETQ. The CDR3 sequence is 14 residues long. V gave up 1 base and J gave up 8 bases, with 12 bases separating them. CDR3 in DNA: TGCGCCAGCAGCTTGACGGCCTCGGGGGAAAAACTGTTTTTT. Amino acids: CASSLTASGEKLFF.

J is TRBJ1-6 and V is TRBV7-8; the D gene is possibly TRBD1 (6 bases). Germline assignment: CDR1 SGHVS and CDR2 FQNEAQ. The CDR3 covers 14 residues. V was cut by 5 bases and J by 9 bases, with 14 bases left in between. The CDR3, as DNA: TGTGCCAGCAGCCCCACAGGGTCGGCTTCACCCCTCCACTTT. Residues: CASSPTGSASPLHF.